Listed here is a single T cell receptor (beta chain). In germline, CDR1 is MNHEY, CDR2 SVGAGI. V lost 0 bases, J lost 3 bases, and 11 bases lay in between. The CDR3 loop spans 15 amino acids. The sample comes from a study of cytomegalovirus exposure and HLA in healthy donors. Assay: immunoSEQ multiplex PCR; the TCRdb copy retains only in-frame clones and omits some. The data show some 250,000 clones, around 90% seen once. Sequenced input: PBMCs. This chain connects TRBV6-5 to TRBJ1-2, with D perhaps matching TRBD1 (6 bases). The clonotype originates from a woman aged 18-29 years in good health and CMV-seronegative. CDR3 sequence: CASSYSKRGYYGYTF. DNA of the CDR3: TGTGCCAGCAGTTACTCTAAGAGGGGGTACTATGGCTACACCTTC.